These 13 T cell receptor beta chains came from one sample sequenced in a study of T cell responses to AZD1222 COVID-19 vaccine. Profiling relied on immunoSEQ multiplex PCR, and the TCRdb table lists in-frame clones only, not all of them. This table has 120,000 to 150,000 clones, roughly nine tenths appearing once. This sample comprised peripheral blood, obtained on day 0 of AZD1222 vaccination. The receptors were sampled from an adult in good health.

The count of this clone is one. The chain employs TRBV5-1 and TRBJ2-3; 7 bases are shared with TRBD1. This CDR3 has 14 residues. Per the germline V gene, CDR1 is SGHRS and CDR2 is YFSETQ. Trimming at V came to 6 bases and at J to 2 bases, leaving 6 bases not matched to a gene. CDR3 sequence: CASKRGGPTDTQYF. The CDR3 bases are TGCGCCAGCAAGCGAGGGGGCCCCACAGATACGCAGTATTTT. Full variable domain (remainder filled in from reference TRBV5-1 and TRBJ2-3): KAGVTQTPRYLIKTRGQQVTLSCSPISGHRSVSWYQQTPGQGLQFLFEYFSETQRNKGNFPGRFSGRQFSNSRSEMNVSTLELGDSALYLCASKRGGPTDTQYFGPGTRLTVL.

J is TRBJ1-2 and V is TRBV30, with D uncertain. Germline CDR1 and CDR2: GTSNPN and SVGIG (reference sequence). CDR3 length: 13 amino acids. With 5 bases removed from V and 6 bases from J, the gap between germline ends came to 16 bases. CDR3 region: CAWGPTPPDGYTF. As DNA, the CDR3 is TGTGCCTGGGGCCCGACCCCCCCGGATGGCTACACCTTC.

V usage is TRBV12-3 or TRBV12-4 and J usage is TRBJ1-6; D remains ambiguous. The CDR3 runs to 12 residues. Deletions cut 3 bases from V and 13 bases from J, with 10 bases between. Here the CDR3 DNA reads TGTGCCAGCAGTTTTACCCCTATCCCCCTCCACTTT. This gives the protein CASSFTPIPLHF.

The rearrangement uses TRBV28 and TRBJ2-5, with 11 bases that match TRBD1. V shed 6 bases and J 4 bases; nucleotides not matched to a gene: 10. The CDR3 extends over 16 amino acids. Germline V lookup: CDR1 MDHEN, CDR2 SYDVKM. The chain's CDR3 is CASSPWTGGSPETQYF. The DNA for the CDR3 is TGTGCCAGCAGCCCATGGACAGGGGGCAGTCCAGAGACCCAGTACTTC.

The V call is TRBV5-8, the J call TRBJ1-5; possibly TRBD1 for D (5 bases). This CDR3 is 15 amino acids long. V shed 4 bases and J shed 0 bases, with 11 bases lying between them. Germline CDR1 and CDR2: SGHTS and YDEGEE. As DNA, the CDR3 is TGTGCCAGCAGCCTCCGACAGTATAGCAATCAGCCCCAGCATTTT. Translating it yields CASSLRQYSNQPQHF.

The CDR3 DNA reads TGTGCCAGCAGCACCCGCTCGGGGGCCCCTAACTATGGCTACACCTTC. As protein: CASSTRSGAPNYGYTF. The chain uses TRBV11-2 and TRBJ1-2; D might be TRBD1 (6 bases). CDR1 SGHAT and CDR2 FQNNGV come from the germline V gene. There are 16 residues in the CDR3. Trimming shortened V by 5 bases and J by 0 bases, and 16 bases separated the two germline ends.

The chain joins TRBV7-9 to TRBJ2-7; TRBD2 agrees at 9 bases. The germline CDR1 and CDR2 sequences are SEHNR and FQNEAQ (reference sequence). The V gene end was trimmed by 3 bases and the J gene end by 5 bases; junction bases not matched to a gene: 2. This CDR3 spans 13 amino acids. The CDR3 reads CASSFAGGDEQYF. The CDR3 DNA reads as TGTGCCAGCAGCTTCGCGGGAGGGGACGAGCAGTACTTC.

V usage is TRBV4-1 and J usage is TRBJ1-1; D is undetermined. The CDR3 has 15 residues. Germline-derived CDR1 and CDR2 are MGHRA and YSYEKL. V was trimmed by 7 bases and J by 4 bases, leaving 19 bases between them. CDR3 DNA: TGCGCCAGCACACAAGACTTAATGCGCTCCACTGAAGCTTTCTTT. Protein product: CASTQDLMRSTEAFF.

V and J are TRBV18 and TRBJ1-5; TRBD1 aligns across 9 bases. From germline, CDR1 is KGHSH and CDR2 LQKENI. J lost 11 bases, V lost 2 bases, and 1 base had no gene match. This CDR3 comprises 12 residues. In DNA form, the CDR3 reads TGTGCCAGCTCACCAGACAGGGGGGCCCAGCATTTT. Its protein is CASSPDRGAQHF.

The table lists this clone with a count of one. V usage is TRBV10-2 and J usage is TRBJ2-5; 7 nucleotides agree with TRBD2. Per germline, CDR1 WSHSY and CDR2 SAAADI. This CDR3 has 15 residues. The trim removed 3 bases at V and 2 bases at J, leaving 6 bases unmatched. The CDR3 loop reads CASSEGSGRQETQYF. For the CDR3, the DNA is TGCGCCAGCAGTGAAGGTAGCGGGCGGCAAGAGACCCAGTACTTC.

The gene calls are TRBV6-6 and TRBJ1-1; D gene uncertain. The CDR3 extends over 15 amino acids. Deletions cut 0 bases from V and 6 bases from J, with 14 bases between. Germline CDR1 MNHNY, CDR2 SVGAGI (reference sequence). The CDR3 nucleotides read TGTGCCAGCAGTTACTCGCAATCAGGCTTCTCTGAAGCTTTCTTT. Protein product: CASSYSQSGFSEAFF.

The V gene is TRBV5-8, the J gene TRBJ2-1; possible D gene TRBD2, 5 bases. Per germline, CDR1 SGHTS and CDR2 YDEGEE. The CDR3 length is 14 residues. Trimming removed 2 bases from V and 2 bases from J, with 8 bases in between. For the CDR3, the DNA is TGTGCCAGCAGCTTACGGGGAACCTACAATGAGCAGTTCTTC. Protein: CASSLRGTYNEQFF.

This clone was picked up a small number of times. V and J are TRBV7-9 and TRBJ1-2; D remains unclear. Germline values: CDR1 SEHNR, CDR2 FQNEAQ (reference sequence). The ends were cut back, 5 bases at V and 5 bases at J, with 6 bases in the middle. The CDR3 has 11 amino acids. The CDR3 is CASSELYGYTF. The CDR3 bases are TGTGCCAGCAGCGAACTATATGGCTACACCTTC.